Included here is one T cell receptor (beta chain) sequence, with context. The entry originates in a study of blood T cell repertoires in COVID-19. On the study more broadly: COVID-19 samples collected from the United States, Italy and Spain covered acute and convalescent phases.

The J segment lost 1 base and the V segment lost 5 bases, leaving 0 bases of the junction unmatched. The CDR3 is 12 amino acids. Germline V gene data show CDR1 as GTSNPN and CDR2 as SVGIG (reference sequence). The repertoire was sequenced with immunoSEQ multiplex PCR; TCRdb's copy has only in-frame clones and lacks some. This sample has about 140,000 clones; roughly 85% occur once, and the top ten carry 2.5% to 3%. Sample: peripheral blood. The clonotype comes from a man in his forties or fifties with acute or convalescent COVID-19. The chain uses TRBV30 and TRBJ2-7; 9 nucleotides align to TRBD1. This CDR3 reads CAWGTGSYEQYF. The CDR3, as DNA: TGTGCCTGGGGGACAGGGTCCTACGAGCAGTACTTC.